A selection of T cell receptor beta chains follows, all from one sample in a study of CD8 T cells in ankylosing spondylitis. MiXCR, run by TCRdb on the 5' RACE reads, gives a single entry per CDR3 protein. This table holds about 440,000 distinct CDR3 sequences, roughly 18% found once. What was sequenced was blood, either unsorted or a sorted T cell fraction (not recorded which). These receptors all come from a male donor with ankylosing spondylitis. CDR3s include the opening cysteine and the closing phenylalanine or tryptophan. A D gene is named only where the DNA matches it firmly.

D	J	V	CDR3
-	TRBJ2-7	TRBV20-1	CSAYLPGRTYEQYF
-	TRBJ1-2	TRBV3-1	CASSQDWGGRAGYTF
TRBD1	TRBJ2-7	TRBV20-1	CSAIGTGYEQYF
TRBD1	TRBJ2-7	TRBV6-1	CASSRGQGTEQYF
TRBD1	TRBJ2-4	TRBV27	CASSPRDRGNIQYF
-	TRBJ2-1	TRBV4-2	CASSQEWDGTQFF
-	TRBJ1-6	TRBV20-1	CSASGPSTHNSPLHF
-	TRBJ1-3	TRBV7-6	CASSDQGWGGGNTIYF
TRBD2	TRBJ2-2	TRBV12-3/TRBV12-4	CASSFGLAGVTGELFF
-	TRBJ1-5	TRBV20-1	CSARDMDNLYQPQHF
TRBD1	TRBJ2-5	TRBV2	CASFNDRGETQYF
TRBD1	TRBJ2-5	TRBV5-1	CASSYGRDSLKETQYF
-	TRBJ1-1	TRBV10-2	CASSESGGGTEAFF
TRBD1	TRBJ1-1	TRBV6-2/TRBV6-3	CASRPGQPTEAFF
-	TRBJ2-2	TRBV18	CASSPFGGSNTGELFF
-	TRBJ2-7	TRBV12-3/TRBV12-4	CASSSNGYEQYF
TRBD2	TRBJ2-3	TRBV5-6	CASSFRLAGSGADTQYF
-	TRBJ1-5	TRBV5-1	CASSLELGAGQPQHF
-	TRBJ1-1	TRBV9	CASSVAGSMNTEAFF
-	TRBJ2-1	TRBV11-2	CASSLEGGGGNEQFF
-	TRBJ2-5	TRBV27	CASRGPLETQYF
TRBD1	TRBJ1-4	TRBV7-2	CASSFDRATNEKLFF
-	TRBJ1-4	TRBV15	CATSLGLYEKLFF
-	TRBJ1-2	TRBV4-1	CASSQTRTSYYGYTF
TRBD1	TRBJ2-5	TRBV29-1	CSARGTGKGETQYF
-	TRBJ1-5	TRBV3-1	CASSQVGQPQHF
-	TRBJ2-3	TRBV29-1	CSVEEYGTDTQYF
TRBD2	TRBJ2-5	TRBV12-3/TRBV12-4	CASNSGLAEETQYF
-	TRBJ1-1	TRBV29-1	CSAEPWGKTEAFF
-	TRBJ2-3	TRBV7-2	CASSSGPTLTSTDTQYF
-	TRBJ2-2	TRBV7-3	CASSSLSQTGELFF
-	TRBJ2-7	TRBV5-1	CASSPDSSYEQYF
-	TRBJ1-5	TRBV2	CASSDVVGALKHF
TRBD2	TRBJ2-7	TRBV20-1	CSATRLARTYEQYF